These 17 T cell receptor beta chains originate from one sample sequenced in a study of cytomegalovirus exposure and HLA in healthy donors. The PCR was carried out with 60 Vbeta primers and 13 Jbeta primers. Clones were read by immunoSEQ multiplex PCR, and TCRdb kept only the in-frame ones, dropping some. The sample holds around 120,000 clones, 60% to 70% seen once. The sample was PBMCs. Receptor source: a man aged 30 to 39 in good health and CMV-seropositive.

The rearrangement links TRBV5-5 to TRBJ1-1; 7 bases are shared with TRBD1. Germline V lookup: CDR1 SGHKS, CDR2 YYEKEE (reference sequence). CDR3 length: 14 residues. V was clipped by 0 bases and J by 7 bases; unmatched bases: 6. CDR3 sequence (DNA): TGTGCCAGCAGCTTGGGAGGGGGCATGGATGAAGCTTTCTTT. It encodes CASSLGGGMDEAFF.

The chain couples TRBV5-1 to TRBJ2-2, with D tentatively TRBD2 (5 bases). The CDR3 is 15 residues long. Trimming took off 0 bases at V and 1 base at J, with 7 bases between the two ends. From germline, CDR1 is SGHRS and CDR2 YFSETQ. The CDR3 DNA is TGCGCCAGCAGCTTGGCTAGCCTGAACACCGGGGAGCTGTTTTTT. It specifies CASSLASLNTGELFF.

This clone was seen once. The rearrangement uses TRBV6-1 and TRBJ1-3; 8 bases align to TRBD1. Germline CDR1 and CDR2: MNHNS and SASEGT. V shed 4 bases, J shed 4 bases, and the junction held 9 bases outside the gene matches. There are 16 residues in the CDR3. CDR3 amino acids: CASSGAGGRTGNTIYF. The CDR3 DNA reads TGTGCCAGCAGTGGAGCAGGGGGCAGAACAGGAAACACCATATATTTT.

As for this clone: Other DNA sequences in the sample encode the same CDR3. The chain employs TRBV2 and TRBJ1-1; 9 bases fit TRBD1. The CDR3 contains 18 residues. V trimming: 6 bases; J trimming: 1 base; junction bases outside the gene matches: 15. The germline V gene encodes CDR1 SNHLY and CDR2 FYNNEI. The chain's CDR3 is CASSPGAQGAAANTEAFF. CDR3 DNA sequence: TGTGCCAGCAGCCCCGGGGCACAGGGGGCGGCGGCGAACACTGAAGCTTTCTTT.

The chain has TRBV10-2 and TRBJ1-5; D uncertain. The CDR3 extends over 14 amino acids. V shed 3 bases and J shed 5 bases, with 11 bases lying between them. CDR1 WSHSY and CDR2 SAAADI come from the germline V gene. The CDR3 nucleotides are TGCGCCAGCAGTGACAGTTTGGGCGATCAGCCCCAGCATTTT. It yields the protein CASSDSLGDQPQHF.

This clone was seen a few times. The junction differs from germline at one of its ends, possibly a read error. The J gene is TRBJ1-2, the V gene TRBV6-1, with D perhaps TRBD1 (6 bases). CDR1 and CDR2 (germline): MNHNS, SASEGT. The CDR3 consists of 14 residues. The CDR3 coding sequence is TGTGCCAGCAGCGAAGGAGCAGGGGTGTATGGCTACACCTTC. Protein sequence: CASSEGAGVYGYTF.

V gene TRBV7-9 combines with J gene TRBJ1-1, with D possibly being TRBD1 (5 bases). The V gene's germline CDR1 is SEHNR and CDR2 FQNEAQ (reference sequence). This CDR3 region has 12 residues. Deletions cut 3 bases from V and 8 bases from J, with 10 bases between. CDR3 region: CASSFGGVEAFF. CDR3 DNA sequence: TGTGCCAGCAGCTTTGGGGGGGTAGAAGCTTTCTTT. Full variable domain (rest looked up from reference TRBV7-9 and TRBJ1-1): DTGVSQNPRHKITKRGQNVTFRCDPISEHNRLYWYRQTLGQGPEFLTYFQNEAQLEKSRLLSDRFSAERPKGSFSTLEIQRTEQGDSAMYLCASSFGGVEAFFGQGTRLTVV.

The chain recombines TRBV27 with TRBJ2-1; TRBD1 aligns across 9 bases. Germline V lookup: CDR1 MNHEY, CDR2 SMNVEV (reference sequence). This CDR3 has 15 residues. V lost 4 bases to trimming and J lost 7 bases; unmatched junction nucleotides: 8. The CDR3 protein is CASSWDRAITNEQFF. The CDR3 nucleotides read TGTGCCAGCAGTTGGGACAGGGCCATAACGAATGAGCAGTTCTTC.

This sequence joins TRBV11-2 and TRBJ2-3; 7 bases align to TRBD2. Looked up from germline, CDR1 is SGHAT and CDR2 is FQNNGV. The CDR3 is 16 residues long. The J segment lost 2 bases and the V segment lost 4 bases, leaving 9 bases of the junction unmatched. The DNA of the CDR3 is TGTGCCAGCAGCTCCGGACTACGGGGGGTCACAGATACGCAGTATTTT. Translation gives CASSSGLRGVTDTQYF.

This clone was seen a handful of times. The CDR3 DNA is TGTGCCAGCCGGCGGCAGGGGCCCGGGGAGCTGTTTTTT. Protein product: CASRRQGPGELFF. This chain uses TRBV6-6 with TRBJ2-2, with a tentative D call TRBD1 (6 bases). The CDR3 spans 13 residues. Germline values: CDR1 MNHNY, CDR2 SVGAGI (reference sequence). V was trimmed by 8 bases and J by 6 bases, leaving 13 bases between them.

The J gene is TRBJ2-3, the V gene TRBV6-5, with D possibly being TRBD1 (5 bases). V lost 7 bases and J lost 0, with 14 bases in between. Germline CDR1 is MNHEY and CDR2 is SVGAGI. The CDR3 contains 15 residues. The CDR3 loop reads CASKDAGASTDTQYF. CDR3 nucleotides: TGTGCCAGCAAGGATGCTGGGGCAAGCACAGATACGCAGTATTTT.

V usage is TRBV5-6 and J usage is TRBJ2-2, with TRBD1 as a possible D gene (7 bases). V was clipped by 0 bases and J by 4 bases, with 16 bases between them. Germline lookup yields CDR1 SGHDT and CDR2 YYEEEE. The CDR3 is made up of 17 amino acids. CDR3: CASSLAGSGGRTGELFF. CDR3 bases: TGTGCCAGCAGCTTGGCCGGCTCAGGGGGGCGCACCGGGGAGCTGTTTTTT.

The rearrangement links TRBV10-3 to TRBJ2-1, with D perhaps TRBD2 (6 bases). The germline V gene encodes CDR1 ENHRY and CDR2 SYGVKD. The CDR3 loop spans 12 amino acids. Trimming left V 10 bases short and J 10 bases short, with 17 bases between. The CDR3 bases are TGTGCCACCTCCGGGGGTGGTGGGGAGCAGTTCTTC. Translated: CATSGGGGEQFF.

The rearrangement uses TRBV5-6 and TRBJ1-3; 10 positions match TRBD1. Trimming removed 4 bases from V and 4 bases from J; junction bases left unmatched: 8. The CDR3 spans 16 residues. Germline V gene sequence: CDR1 SGHDT, CDR2 YYEEEE. CDR3 coding DNA: TGTGCCAGCAGCCGCCGGGACAGGGGAAGAGGAAACACCATATATTTT. Protein sequence: CASSRRDRGRGNTIYF.

This chain joins TRBV19 and TRBJ2-7; TRBD1 agrees at 7 bases. The V segment lost 7 bases and the J segment 2 bases; nucleotides outside the gene matches: 8. Germline V gene data show CDR1 as LNHDA and CDR2 as SQIVND (reference sequence). CDR3 length: 14 amino acids. CDR3 sequence: CASTPRGRPYEQYF. CDR3 in DNA: TGTGCCAGTACCCCGAGGGGGCGTCCCTACGAGCAGTACTTC.

This clone was recorded once. This chain connects TRBV9 to TRBJ2-7; D is possibly TRBD1 (8 bases). Germline CDR1 SGDLS, CDR2 YYNGEE. This CDR3 has 16 residues. The V end lost 0 bases, the J end lost 5 bases, and 18 bases lay between the germline ends. DNA of the CDR3: TGTGCCAGCAGCGTAGGCGGACAGGGACTAATCCACGAGCAGTACTTC. Translated, it gives CASSVGGQGLIHEQYF.

The V and J genes are TRBV10-3 and TRBJ2-2; the D is unclear. V was clipped by 4 bases and J by 1 base, with 7 bases between them. CDR3 length equals 14 residues. The germline V gene encodes CDR1 ENHRY and CDR2 SYGVKD. CDR3 region: CAISADWNTGELFF. CDR3 coding DNA: TGTGCCATCAGTGCTGACTGGAACACCGGGGAGCTGTTTTTT.